This TCR beta chain comes out of a study of metastatic and nonmetastatic thyroid tumors. Study background: Malignant and benign thyroid patients had repertoires compared in peripheral blood and tumor or nodule tissue.

A few counts support this clone. Until they underwent thyroid surgery, no patient had received any treatment. Per the authors' pipeline: In papillary thyroid cancer, a distant-metastasis classifier was built using CDR3 differences across clinicopathological groups. Using MiXCR, TCRdb re-called clones from the PCR reads. The V and J calls and clone size come from TCRdb's table, not from the authors' own analysis. The repertoire holds tens of thousands of clones, with about 20% as singletons. CDR1 is LNHNV and CDR2 is YYDKDF in the germline V gene (reference sequence). V was clipped by 8 bases and J by 8 bases, with 15 bases between them. This CDR3 comprises 13 residues.

Source material: blood. This chain links TRBV15 with TRBJ1-4; weak D call: TRBD1 (5 bases). The receptor comes from a female donor with papillary thyroid cancer or a benign thyroid nodule (not recorded which). Some clones in this sample may be carry-over from other donors' samples. CDR3 bases: TGTGCCACCGGGGGGGGAGGGGACGAAAAACTGTTTTTT. It codes for CATGGGGDEKLFF.